This TCR beta chain came from a study of blood T cell repertoires in COVID-19. Per germline, CDR1 MDHEN and CDR2 SYDVKM. CDR3 length: 12 amino acids. V lost 5 bases to trimming and J lost 5 bases, with 10 bases between them. Repertoires were generated with immunoSEQ multiplex PCR, while TCRdb's copy carries only in-frame clones and drops some. The sample has 110,000 to 150,000 clones; around 82% are singletons. Specimen: peripheral blood. The J gene is TRBJ2-7, the V gene TRBV28, with a weak D call TRBD1 (5 bases). The TCR comes from a man in his 60s with acute or convalescent COVID-19. The CDR3 loop reads CASSVKGHEQYF. DNA for the CDR3: TGTGCCAGCAGTGTTAAGGGGCACGAGCAGTACTTC.